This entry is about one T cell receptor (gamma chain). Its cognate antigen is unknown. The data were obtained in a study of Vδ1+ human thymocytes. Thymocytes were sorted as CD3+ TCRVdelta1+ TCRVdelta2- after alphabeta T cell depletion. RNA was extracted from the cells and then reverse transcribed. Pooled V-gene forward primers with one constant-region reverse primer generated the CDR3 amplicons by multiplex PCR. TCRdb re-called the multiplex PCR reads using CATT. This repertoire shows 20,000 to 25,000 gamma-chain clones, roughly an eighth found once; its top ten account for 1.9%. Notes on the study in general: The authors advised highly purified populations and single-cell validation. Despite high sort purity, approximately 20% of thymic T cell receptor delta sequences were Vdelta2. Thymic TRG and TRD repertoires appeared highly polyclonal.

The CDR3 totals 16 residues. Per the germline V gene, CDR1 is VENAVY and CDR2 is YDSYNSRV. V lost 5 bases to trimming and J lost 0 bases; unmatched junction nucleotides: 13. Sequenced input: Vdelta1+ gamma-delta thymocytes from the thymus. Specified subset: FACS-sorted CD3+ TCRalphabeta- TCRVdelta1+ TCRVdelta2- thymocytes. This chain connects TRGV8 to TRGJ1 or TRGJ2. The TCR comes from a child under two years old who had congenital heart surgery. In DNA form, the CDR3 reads TGTGCCACCTGGGGTGCCTCCCTTCGGAATTATTATAAGAAACTCTTT. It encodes CATWGASLRNYYKKLF.